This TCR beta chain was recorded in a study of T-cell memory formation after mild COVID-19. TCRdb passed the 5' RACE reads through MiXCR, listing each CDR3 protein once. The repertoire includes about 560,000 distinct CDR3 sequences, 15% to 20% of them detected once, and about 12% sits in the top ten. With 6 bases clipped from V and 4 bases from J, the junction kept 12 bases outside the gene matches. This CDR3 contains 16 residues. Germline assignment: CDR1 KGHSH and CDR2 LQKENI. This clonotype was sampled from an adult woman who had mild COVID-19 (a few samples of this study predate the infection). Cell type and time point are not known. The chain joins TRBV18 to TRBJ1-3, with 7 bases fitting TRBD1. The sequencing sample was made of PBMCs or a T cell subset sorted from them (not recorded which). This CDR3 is CASSSRGTDGGNTIYF. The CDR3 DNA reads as TGTGCCAGCTCGTCCAGGGGGACGGACGGAGGAAACACCATATATTTT.